This T cell receptor (beta chain) is drawn from a study of T cell responses to AZD1222 COVID-19 vaccine. The table came from immunoSEQ multiplex PCR; TCRdb's copy has only in-frame clones and leaves some out. The repertoire has roughly 120,000 clones, about 91% of them found once; the top ten carry over 7.5%. Findings of the study overall: Nearly half of unique spike-specific TCRs reportedly avoided B.1.351 and B.1.1.7 mutated regions. Clonal diversity was possibly underestimated; the donors were predominantly white British and more often female. Of the AZD1222 recipients, only 5 or 6 were seropositive at baseline. Spike-specific TCR depth and breadth grew after two AZD1222 doses.

In the case of this clone: What it binds is not known.

J lost 2 bases, V lost 4 bases, and 3 bases had no gene match. CDR1 SGHRS and CDR2 YFSETQ come from the germline V gene. CDR3 size: 14 residues. The sequencing used peripheral blood, collected on day 0 of AZD1222 vaccination. The chain is built from TRBV5-1 and TRBJ1-1; TRBD1 matches 9 bases. This TCR was recovered from an adult in good health. CDR3 bases: TGCGCCAGCAGCCCGGGACAGGGCAACACTGAAGCTTTCTTT. Its translation: CASSPGQGNTEAFF.